One TCR beta chain is described in this entry. As yet, its antigen is unknown. CDR1 is KGHSY and CDR2 is FQNENV in the germline V gene. This CDR3 spans 13 amino acids. V was pared by 0 bases and J by 2 bases, with 4 bases between. This entry belongs to a study of multiple sclerosis patients with progressive multifocal leukoencephalopathy. General study points: Preferential TRBV-TRBJ pairings or common gene usage were not detected at PML.

Generated by immunoSEQ multiplex PCR, the TCRdb table keeps only in-frame clones and is missing some. The sample lists roughly 28,000 clones, roughly 85% occurring once. Specified time point: time of PML onset. This specimen consisted of PBMCs, obtained from a patient treated with natalizumab. This clonotype originated in a woman aged 30 to 39 with progressive multifocal leukoencephalopathy. V gene TRBV16 combines with J gene TRBJ1-2, with D uncertain. The CDR3 DNA is TGTGCCAGCAGCCAATCGGACAACTATGGCTACACCTTC. This sequence encodes CASSQSDNYGYTF.